This T cell receptor (beta chain) comes out of a study of regulatory T cells in long-lasting Graves disease. Study-level information: The study counted Graves' disease as persistent given over 5 years of antithyroid drugs and positive TSH receptor antibodies.

Points from the study as a whole: Persistent disease was characterized by preferential usage of TRBV28, TRBJ1-2 and TRBJ2-5.

On this clonotype: The antigen remains unidentified.

Construction of the TCR beta libraries employed iRepertoire HTBI primers in conjunction with Arm-PCR of CDR3 regions. MiXCR, applied by TCRdb to the multiplex PCR reads, yields one record per CDR3 protein. The sample records roughly 400,000 distinct CDR3 sequences, roughly a fifth being singletons. This CDR3 comprises 12 residues. Between the trimmed V and J ends, which lost 3 bases and 7 bases, there was a span of 9 bases. Germline V gene lookup returns CDR1 DFQATT and CDR2 SNEGSKA (reference sequence). The time point here: persistent/refractory GD, antithyroid drugs over 5 years with positive TRAb. RNA isolated from PBMCs was used to make the TCR library. Diagnosing Graves' disease relied on the American Thyroid Association guidelines. Those enrolled as patients came out of an endocrinology department in Xi'an, China.

The V gene is TRBV20-1, the J gene TRBJ2-2; the D gene could be TRBD1 or TRBD2 (5 bases each). This specimen consisted of peripheral blood mononuclear cells (PBMCs), obtained when the disease was refractory, from a patient treated with antithyroid drugs. This TCR derives from a female donor with Graves disease. CDR3 residues: CSASRDLGELFF. The CDR3 DNA reads as TGCAGTGCTAGTAGGGACCTCGGGGAGCTGTTTTTT.